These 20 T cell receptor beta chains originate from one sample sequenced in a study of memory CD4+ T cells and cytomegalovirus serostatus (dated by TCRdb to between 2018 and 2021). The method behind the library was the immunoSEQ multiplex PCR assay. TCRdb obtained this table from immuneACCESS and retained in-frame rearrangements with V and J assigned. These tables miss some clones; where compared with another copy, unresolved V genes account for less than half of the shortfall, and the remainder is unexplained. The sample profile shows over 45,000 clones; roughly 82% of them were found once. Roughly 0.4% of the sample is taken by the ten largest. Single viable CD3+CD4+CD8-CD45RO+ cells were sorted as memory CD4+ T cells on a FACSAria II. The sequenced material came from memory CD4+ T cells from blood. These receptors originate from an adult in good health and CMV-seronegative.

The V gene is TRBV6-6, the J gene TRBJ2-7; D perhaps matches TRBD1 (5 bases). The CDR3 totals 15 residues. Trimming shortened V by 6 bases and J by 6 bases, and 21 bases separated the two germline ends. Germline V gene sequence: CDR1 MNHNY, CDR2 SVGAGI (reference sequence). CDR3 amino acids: CASRHSGQGAGEQYF. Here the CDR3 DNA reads TGTGCCAGCAGACACTCCGGGCAGGGCGCTGGCGAGCAGTACTTC.

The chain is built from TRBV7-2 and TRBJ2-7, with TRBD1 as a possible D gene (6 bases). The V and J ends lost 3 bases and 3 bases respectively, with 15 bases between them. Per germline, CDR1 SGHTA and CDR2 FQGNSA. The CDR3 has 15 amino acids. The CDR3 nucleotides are TGTGCCAGCAGCTTGGACAGATTGGGTATCTACGAGCAGTACTTC. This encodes CASSLDRLGIYEQYF.

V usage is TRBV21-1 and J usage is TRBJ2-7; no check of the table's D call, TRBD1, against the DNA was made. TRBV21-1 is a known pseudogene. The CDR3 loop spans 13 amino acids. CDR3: CASSKDRGYEQYF. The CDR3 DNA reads TGTGCCAGCAGCAAAGACAGGGGGTACGAGCAGTACTTC.

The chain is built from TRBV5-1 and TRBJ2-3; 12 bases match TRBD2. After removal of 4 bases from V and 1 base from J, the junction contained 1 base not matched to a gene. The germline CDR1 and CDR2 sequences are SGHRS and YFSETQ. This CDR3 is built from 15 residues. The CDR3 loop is CASSGTSGRTDTQYF. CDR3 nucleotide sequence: TGCGCCAGCAGCGGGACTAGCGGGCGCACAGATACGCAGTATTTT.

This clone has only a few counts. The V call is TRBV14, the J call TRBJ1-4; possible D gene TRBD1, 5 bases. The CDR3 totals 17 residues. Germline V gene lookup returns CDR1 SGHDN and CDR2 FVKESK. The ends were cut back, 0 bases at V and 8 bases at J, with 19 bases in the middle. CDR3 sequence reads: CASSQDRAAPEGEKLFF. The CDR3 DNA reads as TGTGCCAGCAGCCAAGATCGAGCGGCTCCCGAGGGGGAAAAACTGTTTTTT. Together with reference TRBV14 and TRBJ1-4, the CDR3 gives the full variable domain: EAGVTQFPSHSVIEKGQTVTLRCDPISGHDNLYWYRRVMGKEIKFLLHFVKESKQDESGMPNNRFLAERTGGTYSTLKVQPAELEDSGVYFCASSQDRAAPEGEKLFFGSGTQLSVL.

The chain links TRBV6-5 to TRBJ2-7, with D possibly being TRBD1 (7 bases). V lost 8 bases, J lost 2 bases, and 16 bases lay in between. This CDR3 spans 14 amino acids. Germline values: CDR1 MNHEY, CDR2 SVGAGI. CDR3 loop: CASSYDREAYEQYF. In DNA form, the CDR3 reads TGTGCCAGCTCCTACGACAGGGAGGCCTACGAGCAGTACTTC.

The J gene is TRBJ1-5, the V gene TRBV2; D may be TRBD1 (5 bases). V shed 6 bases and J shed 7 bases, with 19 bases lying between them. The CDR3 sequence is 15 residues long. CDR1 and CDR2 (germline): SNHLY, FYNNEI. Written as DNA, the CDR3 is TGTGCCAGCAGCTCGGGAGGCGGCTGGGGCCAGCCCCAGCATTTT. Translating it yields CASSSGGGWGQPQHF. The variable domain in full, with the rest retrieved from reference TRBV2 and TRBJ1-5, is EPEVTQTPSHQVTQMGQEVILRCVPISNHLYFYWYRQILGQKVEFLVSFYNNEISEKSEIFDDQFSVERPDGSNFTLKIRSTKLEDSAMYFCASSSGGGWGQPQHFGDGTRLSIL.

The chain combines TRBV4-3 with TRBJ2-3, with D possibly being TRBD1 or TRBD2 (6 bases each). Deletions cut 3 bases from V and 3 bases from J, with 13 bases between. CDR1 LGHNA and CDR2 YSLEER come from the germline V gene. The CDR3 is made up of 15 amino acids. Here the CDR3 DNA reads TGCGCCAGCAGCCAGGGGCAGGGGAGGACAGATACGCAGTATTTT. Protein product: CASSQGQGRTDTQYF.

The CDR3 here is CASSLQGAGELFF. The CDR3 nucleotides read TGTGCCAGCAGCTTACAGGGAGCCGGGGAGCTGTTTTTT. The rearrangement joins TRBV5-5 to TRBJ2-2, with D possibly TRBD1 on 6 matching bases. CDR3 length: 13 amino acids. Germline lookup yields CDR1 SGHKS and CDR2 YYEKEE (reference sequence). Deletions cut 2 bases from V and 6 bases from J, with 8 bases between.

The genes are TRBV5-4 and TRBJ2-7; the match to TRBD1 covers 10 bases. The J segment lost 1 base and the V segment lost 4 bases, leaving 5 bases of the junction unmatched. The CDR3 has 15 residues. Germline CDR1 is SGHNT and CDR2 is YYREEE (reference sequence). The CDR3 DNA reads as TGTGCCAGCAGCGGTGGGACAGGGGTATCCTACGAGCAGTACTTC. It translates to CASSGGTGVSYEQYF.

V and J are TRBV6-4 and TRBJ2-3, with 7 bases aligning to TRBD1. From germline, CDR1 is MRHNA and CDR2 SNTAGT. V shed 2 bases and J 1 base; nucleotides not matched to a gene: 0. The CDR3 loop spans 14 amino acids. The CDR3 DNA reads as TGTGCCAGCAGTGACGGGACAGGCACAGATACGCAGTATTTT. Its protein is CASSDGTGTDTQYF.

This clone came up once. CDR3 residues: CASSVGLTASGANVLTF. The CDR3 DNA reads TGTGCCAGCAGCGTCGGTTTAACAGCCTCTGGGGCCAACGTCCTGACTTTC. The rearrangement uses TRBV27 and TRBJ2-6; D remains unclear. The CDR3 consists of 17 residues. From germline, CDR1 is MNHEY and CDR2 SMNVEV (reference sequence). V lost 6 bases to trimming and J lost 0 bases, with 15 bases between them.

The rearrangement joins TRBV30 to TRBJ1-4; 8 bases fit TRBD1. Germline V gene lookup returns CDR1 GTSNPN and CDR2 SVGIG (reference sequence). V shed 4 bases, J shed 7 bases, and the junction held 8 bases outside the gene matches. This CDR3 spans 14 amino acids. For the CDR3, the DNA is TGTGCCTGGAAGGAGGGCAGGGGGCGTGAAAAACTGTTTTTT. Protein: CAWKEGRGREKLFF.

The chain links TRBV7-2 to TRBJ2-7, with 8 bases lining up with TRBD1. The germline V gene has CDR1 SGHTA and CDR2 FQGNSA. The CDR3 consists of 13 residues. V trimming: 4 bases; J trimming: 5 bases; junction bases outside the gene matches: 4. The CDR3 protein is CASSSRDRNEQYF. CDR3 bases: TGTGCCAGCAGCTCCCGGGACAGGAACGAGCAGTACTTC.

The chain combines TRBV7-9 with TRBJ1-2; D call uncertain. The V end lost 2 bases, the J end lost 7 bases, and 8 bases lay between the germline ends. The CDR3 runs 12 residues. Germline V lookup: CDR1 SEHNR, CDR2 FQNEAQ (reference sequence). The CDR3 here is CASSLSGPGYTF. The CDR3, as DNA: TGTGCCAGCAGCTTAAGCGGGCCTGGCTACACCTTC. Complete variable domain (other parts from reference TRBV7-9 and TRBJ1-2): DTGVSQNPRHKITKRGQNVTFRCDPISEHNRLYWYRQTLGQGPEFLTYFQNEAQLEKSRLLSDRFSAERPKGSFSTLEIQRTEQGDSAMYLCASSLSGPGYTFGSGTRLTVV.

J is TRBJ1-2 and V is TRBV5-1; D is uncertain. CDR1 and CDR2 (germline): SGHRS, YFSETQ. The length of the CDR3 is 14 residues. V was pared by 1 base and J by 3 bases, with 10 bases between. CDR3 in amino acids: CASSLRQSDYGYTF. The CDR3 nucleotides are TGCGCCAGCAGCTTGAGACAAAGCGACTATGGCTACACCTTC.

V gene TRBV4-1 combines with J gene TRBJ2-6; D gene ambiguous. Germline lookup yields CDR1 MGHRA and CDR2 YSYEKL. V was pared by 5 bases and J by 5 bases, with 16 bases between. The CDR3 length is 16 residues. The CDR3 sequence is CASSTEPQSRANVLTF. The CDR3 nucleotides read TGCGCCAGCAGCACAGAACCACAAAGTCGGGCCAACGTCCTGACTTTC.

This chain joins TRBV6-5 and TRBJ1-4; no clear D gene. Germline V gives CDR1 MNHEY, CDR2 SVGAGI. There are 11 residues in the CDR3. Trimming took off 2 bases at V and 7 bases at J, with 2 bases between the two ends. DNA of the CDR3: TGTGCCAGCAGTTACGTTGAAAAACTGTTTTTT. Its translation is CASSYVEKLFF.

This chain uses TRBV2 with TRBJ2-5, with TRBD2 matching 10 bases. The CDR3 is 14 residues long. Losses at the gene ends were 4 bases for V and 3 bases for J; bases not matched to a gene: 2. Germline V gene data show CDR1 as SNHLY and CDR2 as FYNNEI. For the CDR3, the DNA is TGTGCCAGCAGTGGCACTAGCGGGGAAGAGACCCAGTACTTC. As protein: CASSGTSGEETQYF.

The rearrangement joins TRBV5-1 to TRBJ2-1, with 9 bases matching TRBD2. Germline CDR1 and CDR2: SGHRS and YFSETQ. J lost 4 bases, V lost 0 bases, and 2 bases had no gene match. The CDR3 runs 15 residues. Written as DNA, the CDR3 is TGCGCCAGCAGCTTGGCCAGCGGGGGGTACAATGAGCAGTTCTTC. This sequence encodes CASSLASGGYNEQFF. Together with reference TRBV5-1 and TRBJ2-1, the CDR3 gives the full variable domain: KAGVTQTPRYLIKTRGQQVTLSCSPISGHRSVSWYQQTPGQGLQFLFEYFSETQRNKGNFPGRFSGRQFSNSRSEMNVSTLELGDSALYLCASSLASGGYNEQFFGPGTRLTVL.